This entry lists 17 T cell receptor beta chains sequenced from one sample in a study of T-cell memory formation after mild COVID-19 (dated by TCRdb to about 2021). Preparation of the library involved 5' RACE. This sample was sequenced with an Illumina NovaSeq 6000. Clones were called with MiXCR by TCRdb after fastp trimmed the public reads at Q25, and only in-frame beta chains were retained. Each CDR3 protein appears once, grouped with its most common genes and DNA. Across this sample there are 350,000 to 500,000 distinct CDR3 sequences, with 23% seen only once. Of the sample, about an eighth falls within the top ten clones. Sequenced input: PBMCs or a T cell subset sorted from them (not recorded which). Source of these receptors: an adult woman who had mild COVID-19 (a few samples of this study predate the infection). The sample titles of this study are shuffled in the database, so cell type and time point are left out; the donor was told from shared clones.

The chain joins TRBV7-2 to TRBJ1-6; no firm D call. V was cut by 5 bases and J by 9 bases, with 14 bases left in between. Germline loops: CDR1 SGHTA, CDR2 FQGNSA. There are 14 residues in the CDR3. As DNA, the CDR3 is TGTGCCAGCAGCCCGGGCCTGCGGGCTTCACCCCTCCACTTT. Translated: CASSPGLRASPLHF.

This clonotype was found a few times. This chain joins TRBV29-1 and TRBJ2-7; a possible D gene is TRBD2 (5 bases). V lost 1 base, J lost 3 bases, and 16 bases lay in between. The germline gives CDR1 SQVTM, CDR2 ANQGSEA. The CDR3 spans 15 residues. The DNA for the CDR3 is TGCAGCGTTGAAGGTCTAATAGGGCGGGTCTACGAGCAGTACTTC. Translated, it gives CSVEGLIGRVYEQYF.

The chain links TRBV27 to TRBJ1-2, with TRBD1 as a possible D gene (6 bases). This CDR3 contains 15 residues. Germline CDR1 MNHEY, CDR2 SMNVEV (reference sequence). Trimming cost V 6 bases and J 3 bases, with 17 bases left between them. Written as DNA, the CDR3 is TGTGCCAGCAGATTAACCGTAGGGGGGTACTATGGCTACACCTTC. Amino acid sequence: CASRLTVGGYYGYTF.

This chain links TRBV6-5 with TRBJ2-7; 7 bases map to TRBD1. This CDR3 is built from 15 residues. V lost 6 bases and J lost 0; bases outside the gene matches: 8. CDR1 and CDR2 (germline): MNHEY, SVGAGI. The CDR3 DNA reads TGTGCCAGCAGCCAAACGGGACAGTCCTCCTACGAGCAGTACTTC. Protein sequence: CASSQTGQSSYEQYF.

This chain uses TRBV29-1 with TRBJ2-7; tentative D call: TRBD1 (7 bases). The CDR3 runs to 13 residues. V was trimmed by 3 bases and J by 3 bases, leaving 12 bases between them. CDR1 SQVTM and CDR2 ANQGSEA come from the germline V gene. The CDR3 sequence: CSVDGGTDYEQYF. The CDR3 DNA is TGCAGCGTTGACGGCGGGACAGACTACGAGCAGTACTTC.

This chain links TRBV4-2 with TRBJ1-3, with a weak D call TRBD1 (5 bases). This CDR3 has 16 residues. Trimming cost V 0 bases and J 3 bases, with 12 bases left between them. CDR1 LGHNA and CDR2 YNFKEQ come from the germline V gene. CDR3 coding DNA: TGTGCCAGCAGCCAAGAACCAGGGAGGAATGGAAACACCATATATTTT. Translated, it gives CASSQEPGRNGNTIYF.

The chain is built from TRBV7-9 and TRBJ2-1; TRBD2 matches at 10 bases. The CDR3 contains 15 residues. Per the germline V gene, CDR1 is SEHNR and CDR2 is FQNEAQ (reference sequence). V dropped 4 bases and J dropped 6; count of bases not matched to a gene: 6. CDR3 nucleotide sequence: TGTGCCAGCAGCTCTCTAGCGGGAGTCCCCAATGAGCAGTTCTTC. The encoded protein is CASSSLAGVPNEQFF.

This clonotype was seen more than once but under ten times. The gene calls are TRBV5-6 and TRBJ2-3, with TRBD1 matching over 8 bases. The CDR3 is 11 residues long. The trim removed 10 bases at V and 8 bases at J, leaving 6 bases unmatched. The germline V gene has CDR1 SGHDT and CDR2 YYEEEE. The CDR3 region is CASRQGTTQYF. CDR3 bases: TGTGCCTCTAGACAGGGGACTACGCAGTATTTT.

This clonotype has only a few counts. The V call is TRBV6-2 or TRBV6-3, the J call TRBJ2-5, with D hard to call. Germline-derived CDR1 and CDR2 are MNHEY and SVGEGT. The V end lost 0 bases, the J end lost 7 bases, and 18 bases lay between the germline ends. CDR3 length: 16 residues. As DNA, the CDR3 is TGTGCCAGCAGTTACTCCGTCCATGGGGATTACGGGACCCAGTACTTC. Translation: CASSYSVHGDYGTQYF.

This clonotype occurred many times. The chain combines TRBV5-1 with TRBJ2-1; D possibly uses TRBD1 or TRBD2 (5 bases each). The CDR3 extends over 13 amino acids. V lost 9 bases to trimming and J lost 9 bases, with 19 bases between them. Germline V gene lookup returns CDR1 SGHRS and CDR2 YFSETQ. The CDR3, as DNA: TGCGCCACCCGCGAAGGTAATGGGGGTGAGCAGTTCTTC. Protein product: CATREGNGGEQFF. The whole variable domain, filled in from reference TRBV5-1 and TRBJ2-1, reads KAGVTQTPRYLIKTRGQQVTLSCSPISGHRSVSWYQQTPGQGLQFLFEYFSETQRNKGNFPGRFSGRQFSNSRSEMNVSTLELGDSALYLCATREGNGGEQFFGPGTRLTVL.

V and J are TRBV9 and TRBJ2-5; a possible D gene is TRBD1 (6 bases). V lost 4 bases, J lost 1 base, and 17 bases lay in between. The germline CDR1 and CDR2 sequences are SGDLS and YYNGEE. CDR3 size: 16 residues. The CDR3 bases are TGTGCCAGCAGCCCGAGGGGGAGAGGGGGCCAAGAGACCCAGTACTTC. It specifies CASSPRGRGGQETQYF.

This rearrangement joins TRBV6-5 to TRBJ1-2, with a weak D call TRBD1 (6 bases). Per germline, CDR1 MNHEY and CDR2 SVGAGI. V was cut by 4 bases and J by 4 bases, with 13 bases left in between. The CDR3 loop spans 14 amino acids. CDR3 DNA sequence: TGTGCCAGCAGTTTCGGAGGGGGTAGCTATGGCTACACCTTC. Amino acids: CASSFGGGSYGYTF.

In this sample, this clonotype turned up a few times. The chain uses TRBV18 and TRBJ2-1, with TRBD1 identical over 8 bases. V shed 0 bases and J 5 bases; nucleotides not matched to a gene: 9. There are 17 residues in the CDR3. The germline V gene has CDR1 KGHSH and CDR2 LQKENI. DNA for the CDR3: TGTGCCAGCTCACCACCGGGCGGACAGGGTAATAACAATGAGCAGTTCTTC. This encodes CASSPPGGQGNNNEQFF. The full variable domain, in which reference TRBV18 and TRBJ2-1 provide the parts outside the CDR3, is NAGVMQNPRHLVRRRGQEARLRCSPMKGHSHVYWYRQLPEEGLKFMVYLQKENIIDESGMPKERFSAEFPKEGPSILRIQQVVRGDSAAYFCASSPPGGQGNNNEQFFGPGTRLTVL.

The chain carries TRBV3-1 and TRBJ1-6, with a tentative D call TRBD1 (5 bases). From germline, CDR1 is LGHDT and CDR2 YNNKEL (reference sequence). V gave up 2 bases and J gave up 9 bases, with 8 bases separating them. The CDR3 length is 13 residues. The CDR3 is CASSQPGPSPLHF. The CDR3, as DNA: TGTGCCAGCAGCCAACCAGGGCCTTCACCCCTCCACTTT.

The DNA for the CDR3 is TGTGCCAGTAGTATACCAGGGCCTATGGGAGCTTTCTTT. This encodes CASSIPGPMGAFF. The chain uses TRBV19 and TRBJ1-1; the D gene is possibly TRBD1 (5 bases). This CDR3 comprises 13 residues. In germline, CDR1 is LNHDA, CDR2 SQIVND (reference sequence). V was trimmed by 2 bases and J by 10 bases, leaving 14 bases between them. The variable domain in full, completed from reference TRBV19 and TRBJ1-1, reads DGGITQSPKYLFRKEGQNVTLSCEQNLNHDAMYWYRQDPGQGLRLIYYSQIVNDFQKGDIAEGYSVSREKKESFPLTVTSAQKNPTAFYLCASSIPGPMGAFFGQGTRLTVV.

The chain carries TRBV4-3 and TRBJ2-7; TRBD1 agrees at 7 bases. The junction had 2 bases not matched to a gene; V was cut back by 2 bases and J by 4 bases. Looked up from germline, CDR1 is LGHNA and CDR2 is YSLEER. The CDR3 is 13 residues long. The CDR3 loop is CASSQNRGYEQYF. CDR3 nucleotides: TGCGCCAGCAGCCAAAACAGGGGTTACGAGCAGTACTTC.

The chain couples TRBV7-6 to TRBJ2-7, with D possibly being TRBD2 (6 bases). V gave up 3 bases and J gave up 7 bases, with 16 bases separating them. The CDR3 has 14 amino acids. In germline, CDR1 is SGHVS, CDR2 FNYEAQ. The CDR3 region is CASSFSREFSEQYF. The CDR3 region has the DNA TGTGCCAGCAGCTTCTCACGGGAGTTCAGTGAGCAGTACTTC. Full variable domain (outside the CDR3, taken from reference TRBV7-6 and TRBJ2-7): GAGVSQSPRYKVTKRGQDVALRCDPISGHVSLYWYRQALGQGPEFLTYFNYEAQQDKSGLPNDRFSAERPEGSISTLTIQRTEQRDSAMYRCASSFSREFSEQYFGPGTRLTVT.